The 32 T cell receptor beta chains below were found in one sample sequenced in a study of OX40 agonist ivuxolimab in advanced cancers. Only in-frame clones appear in the TCRdb table, and some are missing; sequencing was by immunoSEQ multiplex PCR. The data show some 100,000 clones, around 91% seen once. The specimen comprised CD4+ or CD8+ T cells sorted from blood, sampled in a trial of the OX40 agonist ivuxolimab. Receptors originate from an adult with an advanced solid tumor such as melanoma, head and neck, liver or kidney cancer.

This clone was counted once. The rearrangement joins TRBV19 to TRBJ2-7, with 7 bases lining up with TRBD1. The CDR3 is 15 residues long. CDR1 is LNHDA and CDR2 is SQIVND in the germline V gene (reference sequence). V lost 5 bases to trimming and J lost 4 bases; unmatched junction nucleotides: 11. CDR3 coding DNA: TGTGCCAGTAGTTCCACAGGGGCAGGGACATACGAGCAGTACTTC. Translation: CASSSTGAGTYEQYF. The entire variable domain, with the rest obtained from reference TRBV19 and TRBJ2-7, is as follows: DGGITQSPKYLFRKEGQNVTLSCEQNLNHDAMYWYRQDPGQGLRLIYYSQIVNDFQKGDIAEGYSVSREKKESFPLTVTSAQKNPTAFYLCASSSTGAGTYEQYFGPGTRLTVT.

Only one count was recorded for this clone. An end of the junction does not agree with germline; a read error may underlie this. Other DNA sequences within the sample encode an identical CDR3. V gene TRBV2 combines with J gene TRBJ1-2; perhaps TRBD1 as D (5 bases). CDR1 and CDR2 (germline): SNHLY, FYNNEI. The length of the CDR3 is 14 residues. The CDR3 DNA reads TGTGCCAGCAGTGACGTCAGGGCGGACTACGGCTACACCTTC. This sequence encodes CASSDVRADYGYTF. Using reference TRBV2 and TRBJ1-2 for the parts outside the CDR3, the full variable domain is EPEVTQTPSHQVTQMGQEVILRCVPISNHLYFYWYRQILGQKVEFLVSFYNNEISEKSEIFDDQFSVERPDGSNFTLKIRSTKLEDSAMYFCASSDVRADYGYTFGSGTRLTVV.

The rearrangement uses TRBV19 and TRBJ1-3, with 12 bases aligning to TRBD1. V was clipped by 9 bases and J by 3 bases; unmatched bases: 6. CDR3 length: 15 amino acids. The germline CDR1 and CDR2 sequences are LNHDA and SQIVND (reference sequence). This chain's CDR3 is CASRDRGQLGNTIYF. The CDR3 DNA reads as TGTGCCAGCAGGGACAGGGGGCAGCTTGGAAACACCATATATTTT.

The chain recombines TRBV11-3 with TRBJ2-1, with 8 bases lining up with TRBD1. V shed 4 bases, J shed 7 bases, and the junction held 9 bases outside the gene matches. Germline V CDR1 and CDR2: SGHNT, YENEEA. The CDR3 runs to 15 residues. CDR3 loop: CASSSRRGQVNEQFF. The CDR3 coding sequence is TGTGCCAGCAGCTCTCGCAGGGGGCAAGTGAATGAGCAGTTCTTC.

The genes are TRBV25-1 and TRBJ2-1; TRBD2 matches 8 bases. Germline CDR1 reads MGHDK; CDR2 reads SYGVNS. J lost 5 bases, V lost 5 bases, and 8 bases had no gene match. This CDR3 has 15 residues. In nucleotides, the CDR3 is TGTGCCAGCAGTCAAAGAGCGGGAGCCGACAATGAGCAGTTCTTC. Translated: CASSQRAGADNEQFF.

The chain links TRBV28 to TRBJ2-1; tentatively, D is TRBD1 (5 bases). The CDR3 has 15 amino acids. With 2 bases removed from V and 12 bases from J, the gap between germline ends came to 20 bases. Germline CDR1 MDHEN, CDR2 SYDVKM. CDR3 DNA: TGTGCCAGCAGTTTAGTATCCAGGGATTCTCCCCGGCAGTTCTTC. Translation gives CASSLVSRDSPRQFF.

The chain uses TRBV6-5 and TRBJ1-2, with 10 bases lining up with TRBD1. There are 16 residues in the CDR3. Losses at the gene ends were 2 bases for V and 4 bases for J; bases not matched to a gene: 7. Germline lookup yields CDR1 MNHEY and CDR2 SVGAGI. CDR3 residues: CASSYGGTGVSYGYTF. The DNA of the CDR3 is TGTGCCAGCAGTTACGGCGGGACAGGGGTGTCCTATGGCTACACCTTC.

This clone has only a few counts. This chain links TRBV19 with TRBJ2-7, with TRBD1 identical over 10 bases. With 9 bases clipped from V and 5 bases from J, the junction kept 7 bases outside the gene matches. The CDR3 extends over 13 amino acids. Germline V gene sequence: CDR1 LNHDA, CDR2 SQIVND (reference sequence). The CDR3: CASRDRGRDEQYF. CDR3 DNA sequence: TGTGCCAGCAGAGACAGGGGGCGAGACGAGCAGTACTTC.

The chain joins TRBV7-9 to TRBJ2-2; TRBD1 might be the D (7 bases). The CDR3 sequence is 17 residues long. Germline CDR1 is SEHNR and CDR2 is FQNEAQ (reference sequence). With 7 bases removed from V and 0 bases from J, the gap between germline ends came to 18 bases. CDR3: CASKPTGWGANTGELFF. The CDR3 DNA sequence: TGTGCCAGCAAACCGACAGGGTGGGGGGCGAACACCGGGGAGCTGTTTTTT.

Remarks on this clone: Other DNA sequences in the sample encode the same CDR3. The V gene is TRBV6-1, the J gene TRBJ1-3, with D uncertain. Germline loops: CDR1 MNHNS, CDR2 SASEGT. The CDR3 covers 13 residues. V lost 6 bases and J lost 4, with 10 bases in between. The CDR3 DNA reads TGTGCCAGCAGGGGATCGCTGGGAAACACCATATATTTT. Its translation is CASRGSLGNTIYF.

This chain links TRBV6-1 with TRBJ1-2, with TRBD1 as a possible D gene (5 bases). V lost 2 bases and J 4 bases, leaving 8 bases between the germline ends. Germline CDR1 is MNHNS and CDR2 is SASEGT. This CDR3 region has 13 residues. CDR3 sequence reads: CASSENGGYGYTF. Here the CDR3 DNA reads TGTGCCAGCAGTGAAAACGGGGGCTATGGCTACACCTTC.

The V and J genes are TRBV28 and TRBJ2-1, with 10 bases identical to TRBD2. Germline CDR1 MDHEN, CDR2 SYDVKM. The CDR3 is made up of 17 amino acids. With 3 bases clipped from V and 4 bases from J, the junction kept 9 bases outside the gene matches. The DNA for the CDR3 is TGTGCCAGCAGTTTGGGGGCCAGCGGGAGGGTTTACAATGAGCAGTTCTTC. Its translation: CASSLGASGRVYNEQFF.

V usage is TRBV5-1 and J usage is TRBJ1-1; D not certain. This CDR3 spans 13 amino acids. From germline, CDR1 is SGHRS and CDR2 YFSETQ. V dropped 2 bases and J dropped 0 bases, with 5 bases sitting between them. The DNA for the CDR3 is TGCGCCAGCAGCTTTCGGGTGAACACTGAAGCTTTCTTT. Its protein is CASSFRVNTEAFF.

This rearrangement joins TRBV7-8 to TRBJ1-1; tentative D call: TRBD1 (5 bases). Trimming removed 0 bases at V and 1 base at J, with 12 bases between. CDR1 SGHVS and CDR2 FQNEAQ come from the germline V gene. The CDR3 totals 16 residues. Written as DNA, the CDR3 is TGTGCCAGCAGCTTAGCCCTGCCAGGGACGAACACTGAAGCTTTCTTT. Encoded protein: CASSLALPGTNTEAFF.

V gene TRBV5-4 combines with J gene TRBJ2-3; D is undetermined. The CDR3 has 12 amino acids. Between the trimmed V and J ends, which lost 5 bases and 4 bases, there was a span of 8 bases. Germline loops: CDR1 SGHNT, CDR2 YYREEE (reference sequence). The CDR3 region is CASRLDADTQYF. The CDR3 DNA follows: TGTGCCAGCAGGCTGGATGCAGATACGCAGTATTTT. The full variable domain, rest sourced from reference TRBV5-4 and TRBJ2-3, is ETGVTQSPTHLIKTRGQQVTLRCSSQSGHNTVSWYQQALGQGPQFIFQYYREEENGRGNFPPRFSGLQFPNYSSELNVNALELDDSALYLCASRLDADTQYFGPGTRLTVL.

This chain joins TRBV7-2 and TRBJ1-1; D is uncertain. The germline V gene has CDR1 SGHTA and CDR2 FQGNSA. Trimming took 7 bases from V and 4 from J, leaving 13 bases between them. The CDR3 length is 13 residues. Here the CDR3 DNA reads TGTGCCAGCACCCACAGACCGGGCACTGAAGCTTTCTTT. Translation gives CASTHRPGTEAFF.

J is TRBJ2-3 and V is TRBV10-3; 7 bases are shared with TRBD1. The V gene's germline CDR1 is ENHRY and CDR2 SYGVKD. The CDR3 length is 13 residues. V lost 6 bases, J lost 2 bases, and 2 bases stayed unmatched. CDR3 protein: CAISGTDTDTQYF. Written as DNA, the CDR3 is TGTGCCATCAGCGGGACAGACACAGATACGCAGTATTTT.

This chain uses TRBV27 with TRBJ2-5, with D possibly called TRBD1 or TRBD2 (5 bases each). Between the trimmed V and J ends, which lost 8 bases and 2 bases, there was a span of 18 bases. CDR3 length equals 15 residues. The germline CDR1 and CDR2 sequences are MNHEY and SMNVEV (reference sequence). This CDR3 is CASARDLGSQETQYF. The CDR3 DNA sequence: TGTGCCAGCGCACGGGACCTAGGGTCGCAAGAGACCCAGTACTTC.

The genes are TRBV6-5 and TRBJ1-2, with a tentative D call TRBD1 (5 bases). The V and J ends lost 6 bases and 2 bases respectively, with 16 bases between them. Germline V CDR1 and CDR2: MNHEY, SVGAGI. This CDR3 region has 15 residues. Here the CDR3 reads CASRPTVAQNYGYTF. The CDR3 DNA follows: TGTGCCAGCAGACCGACAGTAGCACAAAACTATGGCTACACCTTC.

This rearrangement joins TRBV28 to TRBJ1-2, with a tentative D call TRBD1 (5 bases). The V end lost 5 bases, the J end lost 4 bases, and 14 bases lay between the germline ends. This CDR3 comprises 14 residues. The germline CDR1 and CDR2 sequences are MDHEN and SYDVKM. CDR3: CASSPQGPPYGYTF. The CDR3, as DNA: TGTGCCAGCAGTCCCCAGGGACCTCCCTATGGCTACACCTTC.

The J gene is TRBJ1-1, the V gene TRBV21-1; the tabulated D call, TRBD1, remains unverified against the DNA. TRBV21-1 constitutes a pseudogene. The CDR3 contains 12 residues. In nucleotides, the CDR3 is TGTGCCAGCAGCAGGCTGATCACTGAAGCTTTCTTT. Encoded protein: CASSRLITEAFF.

The rearrangement links TRBV4-1 to TRBJ2-1; D is possibly TRBD2 (7 bases). This CDR3 region has 17 residues. From germline, CDR1 is MGHRA and CDR2 YSYEKL. The germline V and J ends were trimmed by 3 bases and 4 bases, with 19 bases remaining between them. For the CDR3, the DNA is TGCGCCAGCAGCCAGCAACTTGGGGGGGCCGATTACAATGAGCAGTTCTTC. Encoded protein: CASSQQLGGADYNEQFF.

The genes are TRBV19 and TRBJ2-7; D possibly uses TRBD1 or TRBD2 (5 bases each). CDR1 and CDR2 from the germline V gene are LNHDA and SQIVND (reference sequence). The V gene lost 4 bases and the J gene lost 2 bases, with 15 bases spanning the gap. This CDR3 has 15 residues. The CDR3 region is CASSTSSQGPYEQYF. CDR3 nucleotides: TGTGCCAGTAGTACATCGAGTCAGGGACCCTACGAGCAGTACTTC. The complete variable domain, with remaining parts taken from reference TRBV19 and TRBJ2-7, reads DGGITQSPKYLFRKEGQNVTLSCEQNLNHDAMYWYRQDPGQGLRLIYYSQIVNDFQKGDIAEGYSVSREKKESFPLTVTSAQKNPTAFYLCASSTSSQGPYEQYFGPGTRLTVT.

The chain uses TRBV6-1 and TRBJ1-2; D is possibly TRBD1 (5 bases). The CDR3 is 20 residues long. The germline gives CDR1 MNHNS, CDR2 SASEGT. Trimming shortened V by 0 bases and J by 3 bases, and 26 bases separated the two germline ends. In DNA form, the CDR3 reads TGTGCCAGCAGTGAAGCCGATCCCAAGTTTCTACAGGACCTATACTATGGCTACACCTTC. It specifies CASSEADPKFLQDLYYGYTF.

DNA for the CDR3: TGTGCCAGCAGCAGGCCGGCCAGCCCAAACAATGAGCAGTTCTTC. It translates to CASSRPASPNNEQFF. The chain combines TRBV5-4 with TRBJ2-1; D is unresolved. This CDR3 is 15 amino acids long. Per the germline V gene, CDR1 is SGHNT and CDR2 is YYREEE (reference sequence). Trimming stripped 4 bases from V and 5 bases from J, with 16 bases between. The variable domain in full, completed from reference TRBV5-4 and TRBJ2-1, reads ETGVTQSPTHLIKTRGQQVTLRCSSQSGHNTVSWYQQALGQGPQFIFQYYREEENGRGNFPPRFSGLQFPNYSSELNVNALELDDSALYLCASSRPASPNNEQFFGPGTRLTVL.

The chain carries TRBV5-1 and TRBJ2-2, with D possibly matching TRBD2 (6 bases). The CDR3 contains 18 residues. V lost 3 bases to trimming and J lost 6 bases, with 24 bases between them. The germline CDR1 and CDR2 sequences are SGHRS and YFSETQ. The DNA for the CDR3 is TGCGCCAGCAGCTCAAACAGCCCGGGTCGGAGGGTGGCCGGGGAGCTGTTTTTT. It codes for CASSSNSPGRRVAGELFF.

The chain combines TRBV7-9 with TRBJ2-1, with D perhaps TRBD2 (5 bases). The CDR3 sequence is 15 residues long. V gave up 0 bases and J gave up 9 bases, with 15 bases separating them. Per germline, CDR1 SEHNR and CDR2 FQNEAQ (reference sequence). In nucleotides, the CDR3 is TGTGCCAGCAGCTTAGCGGAAGCTAGCTTCTCTGAGCAGTTCTTC. Translation gives CASSLAEASFSEQFF.

The V gene is TRBV6-5, the J gene TRBJ2-1, with D tentatively TRBD2 (5 bases). V was pared by 0 bases and J by 6 bases, with 12 bases between. The germline V gene has CDR1 MNHEY and CDR2 SVGAGI. The CDR3 has 15 amino acids. Here the CDR3 DNA reads TGTGCCAGCAGTTACTCGACGCTAGCCCCCAATGAGCAGTTCTTC. Translating gives CASSYSTLAPNEQFF.

This clone was recorded only once. This chain connects TRBV7-6 to TRBJ2-1; no firm D call. Trimming removed 4 bases at V and 5 bases at J, with 12 bases between. Germline assignment: CDR1 SGHVS and CDR2 FNYEAQ. The CDR3 is 14 residues long. The CDR3 DNA follows: TGTGCCAGCAGCTCCAATAGACTCCACAATGAGCAGTTCTTC. This sequence encodes CASSSNRLHNEQFF. Supplemented by reference TRBV7-6 and TRBJ2-1, the full variable domain reads GAGVSQSPRYKVTKRGQDVALRCDPISGHVSLYWYRQALGQGPEFLTYFNYEAQQDKSGLPNDRFSAERPEGSISTLTIQRTEQRDSAMYRCASSSNRLHNEQFFGPGTRLTVL.

The genes are TRBV27 and TRBJ2-7; 7 nucleotides align to TRBD2. The length of the CDR3 is 15 residues. V was pared by 4 bases and J by 4 bases, with 10 bases of the junction left unmatched. CDR1 and CDR2 from the germline V gene are MNHEY and SMNVEV (reference sequence). The CDR3: CASSSAGTTSYEQYF. The CDR3 DNA is TGTGCCAGCAGTTCCGCCGGGACTACTAGTTACGAGCAGTACTTC.

This clone was found once. The chain links TRBV27 to TRBJ2-1; 12 bases map to TRBD2. In germline, CDR1 is MNHEY, CDR2 SMNVEV (reference sequence). The junction had 6 bases not matched to a gene; V was cut back by 5 bases and J by 4 bases. The CDR3 runs to 16 residues. CDR3 bases: TGTGCCAGCAGTACCAGACTAGCGGGAGCTTACAATGAGCAGTTCTTC. This gives the protein CASSTRLAGAYNEQFF.

The rearrangement links TRBV23-1 to TRBJ2-5; D possibly uses TRBD1 or TRBD2 (6 bases each). TRBV23-1 is labeled an ORF, and its function is uncertain. V was trimmed by 2 bases and J by 5 bases, leaving 33 bases between them. This CDR3 has 21 residues. CDR3 protein: CASSQEPRIRGREKERETQYF. DNA of the CDR3: TGCGCCAGCAGTCAAGAACCTCGCATCAGGGGCCGGGAGAAAGAAAGGGAGACCCAGTACTTC.